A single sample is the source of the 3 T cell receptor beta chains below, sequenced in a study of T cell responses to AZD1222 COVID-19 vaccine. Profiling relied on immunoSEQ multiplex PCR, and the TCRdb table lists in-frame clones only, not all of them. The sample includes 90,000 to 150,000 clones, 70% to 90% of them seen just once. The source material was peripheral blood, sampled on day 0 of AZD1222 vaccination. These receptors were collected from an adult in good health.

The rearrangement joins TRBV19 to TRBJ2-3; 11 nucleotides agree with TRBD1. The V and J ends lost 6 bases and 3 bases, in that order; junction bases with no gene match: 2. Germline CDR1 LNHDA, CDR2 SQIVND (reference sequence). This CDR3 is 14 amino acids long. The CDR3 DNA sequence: TGTGCCAGTAGGGGACAGGGGGTAACAGATACGCAGTATTTT. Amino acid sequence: CASRGQGVTDTQYF.

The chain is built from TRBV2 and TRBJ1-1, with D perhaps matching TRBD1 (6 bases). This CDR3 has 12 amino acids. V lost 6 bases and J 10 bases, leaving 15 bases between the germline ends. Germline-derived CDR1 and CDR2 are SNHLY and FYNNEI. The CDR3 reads CASRNRALGAFF. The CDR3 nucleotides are TGTGCCAGCAGAAACAGGGCCCTGGGAGCTTTCTTT.

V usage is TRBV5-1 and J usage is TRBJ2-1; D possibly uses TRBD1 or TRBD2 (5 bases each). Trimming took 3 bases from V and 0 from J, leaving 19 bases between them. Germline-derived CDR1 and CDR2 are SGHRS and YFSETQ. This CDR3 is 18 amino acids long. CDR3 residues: CASSSPPGRGYSYNEQFF. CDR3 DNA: TGCGCCAGCAGCTCCCCCCCAGGACGGGGCTACTCCTACAATGAGCAGTTCTTC. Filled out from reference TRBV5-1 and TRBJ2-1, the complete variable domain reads KAGVTQTPRYLIKTRGQQVTLSCSPISGHRSVSWYQQTPGQGLQFLFEYFSETQRNKGNFPGRFSGRQFSNSRSEMNVSTLELGDSALYLCASSSPPGRGYSYNEQFFGPGTRLTVL.